The present T cell receptor (beta chain) was sequenced within a study of cytomegalovirus exposure and HLA in healthy donors. The CDR3 contains 19 residues. PCR amplification relied on 60 Vbeta primers (plus 13 Jbeta primers). Assay used: immunoSEQ multiplex PCR; TCRdb lists only in-frame clones, some missing. The table lists more than 30,000 clones, less than 75% of them singletons. The receptor's source is a man in his forties in good health and CMV-seropositive. The chain uses TRBV21-1 and TRBJ1-4; no DNA check was done on the table's D call, TRBD1. TRBV21-1 is a known pseudogene. The specimen sequenced was PBMCs. This CDR3 reads CASHRHRDRGRKRNEKLFF. CDR3 bases: TGTGCCAGCCATAGACACCGGGACAGGGGGCGGAAGCGTAATGAAAAACTGTTTTTT.